These 2 T cell receptor beta chains came from one sample sequenced in a study of blood T cell repertoires in COVID-19. Sequencing used immunoSEQ multiplex PCR; TCRdb keeps in-frame clones, though not all of them. Here the sample spans about 94,000 clones, around 86% being singletons. The sample was peripheral blood. Every receptor here comes from a woman older than 75 with acute or convalescent COVID-19.

The chain combines TRBV2 with TRBJ2-7; 13 positions agree with TRBD2. Germline values: CDR1 SNHLY, CDR2 FYNNEI. This CDR3 spans 17 amino acids. V was clipped by 3 bases and J by 0 bases; unmatched bases: 5. Written as DNA, the CDR3 is TGTGCCAGCAGTGATACTAGCGGGAGGGGCAGCTCCTACGAGCAGTACTTC. This codes for CASSDTSGRGSSYEQYF. Drawing the rest from reference TRBV2 and TRBJ2-7, the complete variable domain is EPEVTQTPSHQVTQMGQEVILRCVPISNHLYFYWYRQILGQKVEFLVSFYNNEISEKSEIFDDQFSVERPDGSNFTLKIRSTKLEDSAMYFCASSDTSGRGSSYEQYFGPGTRLTVT.

This clone appeared a single time. The rearrangement links TRBV3-1 (or the pseudogene TRBV3-2) to TRBJ1-2; 9 bases are a match to TRBD1. Per the germline V gene, CDR1 is LGHDT and CDR2 is YNNKEL (reference sequence). The CDR3 contains 14 residues. The V and J ends lost 4 bases and 7 bases, in that order; junction bases with no gene match: 7. The CDR3 protein is CASSPGTGSAGYTF. CDR3 DNA sequence: TGTGCCAGCAGCCCTGGGACAGGGTCGGCTGGCTACACCTTC.